These T cell receptor beta chains were read from a single sample in a study of T cells after yellow fever vaccination. TCRdb reprocessed the 5' RACE reads via MiXCR and lists one record per CDR3 protein. The profile shows 500,000 to 550,000 distinct CDR3 sequences, 21% of them singletons. The sample here was PBMCs, taken roughly 23 days after the first yellow fever vaccination. All receptors derive from a man aged 18 to 30 who received the YFV17D yellow fever vaccine. The CDR3 runs from the conserved cysteine through the conserved F or W. Fields, in order: clone size, V gene, D gene, J gene, CDR3 protein, CDR3 DNA. The D gene is left open where the match is weak. Where a row states a size, it is once, few, many or the class of an expanded clone; other rows omit it.

few	TRBV2	TRBD1	TRBJ1-2	CASKGQDSYGYTF	TGTGCCAGCAAGGGACAGGACAGCTATGGCTACACCTTC
.	TRBV7-9	.	TRBJ2-1	CASSPGAFEQFF	TGTGCCAGCAGCCCAGGAGCTTTTGAGCAGTTCTTC
.	TRBV28	.	TRBJ2-1	CASSLGALVDEQFF	TGTGCCAGCAGTTTAGGGGCTTTGGTGGATGAGCAGTTCTTC
few	TRBV4-1	TRBD1	TRBJ2-1	CASSQGLDRGKFF	TGCGCCAGCAGCCAAGGCCTGGACAGGGGAAAATTCTTC
.	TRBV11-2	.	TRBJ2-3	CASSFTQMADTQYF	TGTGCCAGCAGCTTTACCCAGATGGCAGATACGCAGTATTTT
few	TRBV20-1	TRBD2	TRBJ2-5	CSARDTGGPGTQYF	TGCAGTGCTAGAGATACGGGGGGGCCGGGGACCCAGTACTTC
.	TRBV5-1	.	TRBJ2-3	CASSLARAGTDTQYF	TGCGCCAGCAGCTTGGCTAGGGCGGGCACAGATACGCAGTATTTT
many	TRBV5-1	.	TRBJ1-1	CASSPLTALNTEAFF	TGCGCCAGCAGCCCTTTGACAGCCTTGAACACTGAAGCTTTCTTT
.	TRBV4-3	.	TRBJ1-1	CASSQGGLGEETEAFF	TGCGCCAGCAGCCAAGGGGGGCTGGGCGAGGAAACTGAAGCTTTCTTT
.	TRBV9	.	TRBJ1-6	CASSVPGRPLHF	TGTGCCAGCAGCGTACCCGGCCGCCCCCTCCACTTT
few	TRBV5-1	.	TRBJ2-3	CASSKTGPQWGTDTQYF	TGCGCCAGCAGCAAAACGGGCCCCCAGTGGGGCACAGATACGCAGTATTTT
few	TRBV11-2	.	TRBJ2-1	CASSLEAPPFNSYNEQFF	TGTGCCAGCAGCTTAGAGGCACCCCCCTTTAACTCCTACAATGAGCAGTTCTTC
.	TRBV6-5	.	TRBJ1-2	CASSYRDLYGYTF	TGTGCCAGCAGTTACCGGGACCTCTATGGCTACACCTTC
few	TRBV5-1	.	TRBJ1-4	CASSLGQGLTGEKLFF	TGCGCCAGCAGCTTAGGGCAGGGATTGACCGGTGAAAAACTGTTTTTT
.	TRBV18	TRBD2	TRBJ2-1	CASSPNAGVLNNEQFF	TGTGCCAGCTCACCAAACGCGGGGGTTCTTAACAATGAGCAGTTCTTC
.	TRBV20-1	.	TRBJ1-1	CSFGPENTEAFF	TGCAGCTTTGGCCCCGAGAACACTGAAGCTTTCTTT
.	TRBV6-1	TRBD2	TRBJ2-1	CASNPAGFDEQFF	TGTGCCAGCAATCCAGCGGGGTTTGATGAGCAGTTCTTC
.	TRBV4-3	TRBD1	TRBJ2-1	CASSRLTEGQGLGDEQFF	TGCGCCAGCAGCCGCCTTACGGAGGGACAGGGCCTGGGGGATGAGCAGTTCTTC
few	TRBV6-5	TRBD1	TRBJ1-2	CASSYPHMTGEFYGYTF	TGTGCCAGCAGTTACCCACACATGACAGGGGAATTTTACGGCTACACCTTC